These T cell receptor beta chains were read from a single sample in a study of PD-1 blockade in classical Hodgkin lymphoma. Here immunoSEQ multiplex PCR was the method, and the copy in TCRdb shows in-frame clones only, minus some. The table lists 60,000 to 65,000 clones, 70% to 90% of them singletons. The source material was peripheral blood mononuclear cells (PBMCs), sampled at baseline. The receptors derive from a human donor with classical Hodgkin lymphoma. Each CDR3 is given with its conserved first and last residue. Each record gives: D gene, V gene, clone size, J gene, CDR3 protein, CDR3 DNA. A D gene is named only where the DNA matches it firmly. Some rows have no size entry. The others give once, few or many, or a class for an expanded clone.

D gene: .; V gene: TRBV7-2; clone size: .; J gene: TRBJ2-5; CDR3 protein: CASSLRDPPLETQYF; CDR3 DNA: TGTGCCAGCAGCTTACGGGACCCCCCGCTTGAGACCCAGTACTTC
D gene: TRBD2; V gene: TRBV4-3; clone size: .; J gene: TRBJ2-5; CDR3 protein: CASSQGPRGSGGLQETQYF; CDR3 DNA: TGCGCCAGCAGCCAAGGACCCCGAGGTAGCGGGGGGCTCCAAGAGACCCAGTACTTC
D gene: .; V gene: TRBV9; clone size: .; J gene: TRBJ2-1; CDR3 protein: CASSVARQPYNEQFF; CDR3 DNA: TGTGCCAGCAGCGTAGCTCGACAGCCTTACAATGAGCAGTTCTTC
D gene: .; V gene: TRBV5-4; clone size: .; J gene: TRBJ1-2; CDR3 protein: CASSLDSYGYTF; CDR3 DNA: TGTGCCAGCAGCTTAGACAGCTATGGCTACACCTTC
D gene: .; V gene: TRBV5-4; clone size: .; J gene: TRBJ2-3; CDR3 protein: CASSLAGGYTDTQYF; CDR3 DNA: TGTGCCAGCAGCTTGGCTGGCGGATACACAGATACGCAGTATTTT
D gene: .; V gene: TRBV10-3; clone size: .; J gene: TRBJ1-6; CDR3 protein: CAISMSGPRSSYNSPLHF; CDR3 DNA: TGTGCCATCAGTATGTCGGGACCGCGTAGCTCCTATAATTCACCCCTCCACTTT
D gene: .; V gene: TRBV5-1; clone size: .; J gene: TRBJ2-7; CDR3 protein: CASSLNQGTTYEQYF; CDR3 DNA: TGCGCCAGCAGCTTGAATCAGGGAACTACCTACGAGCAGTACTTC
D gene: .; V gene: TRBV6-1; clone size: once; J gene: TRBJ2-5; CDR3 protein: CASTFIPWGQETQYF; CDR3 DNA: TGTGCCAGCACATTTATCCCATGGGGACAAGAGACCCAGTACTTC
D gene: .; V gene: TRBV5-6; clone size: .; J gene: TRBJ1-1; CDR3 protein: CASSLIRDTEAFF; CDR3 DNA: TGTGCCAGCAGCTTGATCAGGGACACTGAAGCTTTCTTT
D gene: .; V gene: TRBV13; clone size: .; J gene: TRBJ2-3; CDR3 protein: CASSHDRPDTQYF; CDR3 DNA: TGTGCCAGCAGCCACGACAGGCCTGATACGCAGTATTTT
D gene: TRBD1; V gene: TRBV7-9; clone size: .; J gene: TRBJ2-7; CDR3 protein: CASSPSGQGAYEQYF; CDR3 DNA: TGTGCCAGCAGCCCGTCGGGACAGGGGGCCTACGAGCAGTACTTC
D gene: .; V gene: TRBV6-5; clone size: .; J gene: TRBJ2-7; CDR3 protein: CASSYDSEQYF; CDR3 DNA: TGTGCCAGCAGTTACGATAGCGAGCAGTACTTC
D gene: .; V gene: TRBV29-1; clone size: few; J gene: TRBJ1-1; CDR3 protein: CSVETAFF; CDR3 DNA: TGCAGCGTTGAAACGGCTTTCTTT
D gene: .; V gene: TRBV5-6; clone size: .; J gene: TRBJ1-4; CDR3 protein: CASSPRIGTTNEKLFF; CDR3 DNA: TGTGCCAGCAGCCCCCGGATCGGGACAACTAATGAAAAACTGTTTTTT
D gene: TRBD2; V gene: TRBV18; clone size: .; J gene: TRBJ2-1; CDR3 protein: CASSPQGLAGRGNEQFF; CDR3 DNA: TGTGCCAGCTCACCTCAGGGACTAGCGGGGCGTGGGAATGAGCAGTTCTTC
D gene: .; V gene: TRBV5-5; clone size: .; J gene: TRBJ2-3; CDR3 protein: CASSLVAAAMTDTQYF; CDR3 DNA: TGTGCCAGCAGCTTGGTGGCTGCAGCAATGACAGATACGCAGTATTTT